Each of the 20 T cell receptor beta chains below was sequenced from the same sample in a study of beta chain features in type 1 diabetes. The isolated RNA, all of it, was reverse transcribed, so expressed TCRB transcripts were what got sequenced. Repertoires were generated with immunoSEQ multiplex PCR, while TCRdb's copy carries only in-frame clones and drops some. The sample lists 970,000 or so clones; roughly a sixth were seen once. Sequenced sample: naive CD4+ T cells from blood. Receptors were obtained from a young woman in good health.

This sequence joins TRBV14 and TRBJ2-2; D remains ambiguous. The V end lost 3 bases, the J end lost 2 bases, and 7 bases lay between the germline ends. The CDR3 is 14 residues long. Per germline, CDR1 SGHDN and CDR2 FVKESK. CDR3 loop: CASSQDVNTGELFF. The CDR3 DNA follows: TGTGCCAGCAGCCAGGACGTTAACACCGGGGAGCTGTTTTTT.

This clone was seen a few times. The chain uses TRBV7-3 and TRBJ1-2; 7 nucleotides align to TRBD1. CDR1 and CDR2 from the germline V gene are SGHTA and FQGTGA. Trimming at V came to 2 bases and at J to 1 base, leaving 4 bases not matched to a gene. The CDR3 runs 15 residues. The DNA of the CDR3 is TGTGCCAGCAGCTTATCGGCAGGGGGTAACTATGGCTACACCTTC. This encodes CASSLSAGGNYGYTF.

This clone was detected a few times. The chain links TRBV10-3 to TRBJ2-7, with no clear D. V was clipped by 10 bases and J by 3 bases, with 10 bases between them. Germline V CDR1 and CDR2: ENHRY, SYGVKD. The length of the CDR3 is 11 residues. The CDR3 coding sequence is TGTGCCACCACTGTGGACTACGAGCAGTACTTC. Residues: CATTVDYEQYF.

The rearrangement joins TRBV7-2 to TRBJ2-3; 12 nucleotides agree with TRBD2. Trimming at V came to 5 bases and at J to 1 base, leaving 4 bases not matched to a gene. The germline gives CDR1 SGHTA, CDR2 FQGNSA. The CDR3 extends over 16 amino acids. This CDR3 is CASSARLAGGTDTQYF. Here the CDR3 DNA reads TGTGCCAGCAGCGCGAGACTAGCGGGAGGCACAGATACGCAGTATTTT.

This clone was seen only once. The chain recombines TRBV28 with TRBJ2-3; 7 bases map to TRBD1. This CDR3 contains 17 residues. V shed 6 bases and J 2 bases; nucleotides not matched to a gene: 14. Germline V gives CDR1 MDHEN, CDR2 SYDVKM. CDR3 loop: CASSRPLGTADTDTQYF. The CDR3 nucleotides are TGTGCCAGCAGCCGACCCCTCGGGACAGCAGACACAGATACGCAGTATTTT.

As regards this clone: The same CDR3 is also encoded by other DNA sequences in this sample. This chain joins TRBV7-2 and TRBJ2-7, with 7 bases lining up with TRBD2. Germline CDR1 SGHTA, CDR2 FQGNSA. The CDR3 has 15 amino acids. Trimming took 1 base from V and 4 from J; bases not matched to a gene: 7. This chain's CDR3 is CASSLVSSGSYEQYF. DNA for the CDR3: TGTGCCAGCAGCTTAGTTTCTAGCGGCAGTTACGAGCAGTACTTC.

The chain joins TRBV7-2 to TRBJ2-3; TRBD2 matches at 13 bases. Germline V gene lookup returns CDR1 SGHTA and CDR2 FQGNSA. The CDR3 has 15 amino acids. The junction had 3 bases not matched to a gene; V was cut back by 6 bases and J by 3 bases. The CDR3 nucleotides read TGTGCCAGCAGAGGACTAGCGGGAGTGACAGATACGCAGTATTTT. It is translated as CASRGLAGVTDTQYF.

The V gene is TRBV28, the J gene TRBJ2-7; possible D gene TRBD1, 5 bases. Germline V gene data show CDR1 as MDHEN and CDR2 as SYDVKM. V lost 4 bases and J 7 bases, leaving 17 bases between the germline ends. The CDR3 is made up of 14 amino acids. CDR3 protein: CASSSPTGVGEQYF. CDR3 nucleotide sequence: TGTGCCAGCAGTTCCCCTACAGGCGTCGGGGAGCAGTACTTC.

The chain joins TRBV5-1 to TRBJ2-7, with 13 bases fitting TRBD2. With 1 base clipped from V and 3 bases from J, the junction kept 4 bases outside the gene matches. This CDR3 contains 16 residues. The germline CDR1 and CDR2 sequences are SGHRS and YFSETQ. The CDR3 DNA reads as TGCGCCAGCAGCTTGACTAGCGGGAGGGCCATCTACGAGCAGTACTTC. Its protein product is CASSLTSGRAIYEQYF.

This clone was seen only a few times. The CDR3 reads CASSPRGLAGVLSYNEQFF. DNA for the CDR3: TGTGCCAGCAGCCCAAGGGGCCTAGCGGGAGTTTTATCCTACAATGAGCAGTTCTTC. This chain connects TRBV7-2 to TRBJ2-1, with TRBD2 matching over 10 bases. In germline, CDR1 is SGHTA, CDR2 FQGNSA. V trimming: 5 bases; J trimming: 1 base; junction bases outside the gene matches: 14. The CDR3 has 19 residues.

This clone showed up just a few times. Other nucleotide sequences in the sample specify the same CDR3. The rearrangement uses TRBV7-9 and TRBJ2-5, with D possibly TRBD1 on 5 matching bases. Germline values: CDR1 SEHNR, CDR2 FQNEAQ (reference sequence). The V end lost 0 bases, the J end lost 4 bases, and 12 bases lay between the germline ends. The CDR3 loop spans 15 amino acids. The CDR3 spells CASSLAGRVGETQYF. CDR3 DNA sequence: TGTGCCAGCAGCTTAGCCGGCAGGGTGGGAGAGACCCAGTACTTC. Full variable domain (missing parts from reference TRBV7-9 and TRBJ2-5): DTGVSQNPRHKITKRGQNVTFRCDPISEHNRLYWYRQTLGQGPEFLTYFQNEAQLEKSRLLSDRFSAERPKGSFSTLEIQRTEQGDSAMYLCASSLAGRVGETQYFGPGTRLLVL.

The sample holds a few counts of this clone. The CDR3 loop reads CASSLIPSGRSRNEQFF. CDR3 bases: TGCGCCAGCAGCTTGATTCCTAGCGGGAGATCAAGGAATGAGCAGTTCTTC. The chain couples TRBV5-1 to TRBJ2-1; 10 bases line up with TRBD2. V was clipped by 1 base and J by 7 bases; unmatched bases: 11. The CDR3 spans 17 residues. Looked up from germline, CDR1 is SGHRS and CDR2 is YFSETQ. Drawing the rest from reference TRBV5-1 and TRBJ2-1, the complete variable domain is KAGVTQTPRYLIKTRGQQVTLSCSPISGHRSVSWYQQTPGQGLQFLFEYFSETQRNKGNFPGRFSGRQFSNSRSEMNVSTLELGDSALYLCASSLIPSGRSRNEQFFGPGTRLTVL.

The rearrangement uses TRBV29-1 and TRBJ2-1, with TRBD2 as a possible D gene (6 bases). The germline V and J ends were trimmed by 7 bases and 8 bases, with 24 bases remaining between them. CDR3 length: 15 amino acids. Looked up from germline, CDR1 is SQVTM and CDR2 is ANQGSEA. The CDR3 is CSAETRASAPDEQFF. The CDR3 DNA reads TGCAGCGCCGAGACCCGGGCTAGCGCGCCCGATGAGCAGTTCTTC.

This clone was observed a handful of times. V gene TRBV5-1 combines with J gene TRBJ2-1; D is uncertain. Trimming removed 2 bases at V and 4 bases at J, with 10 bases between. Germline V gene sequence: CDR1 SGHRS, CDR2 YFSETQ. The CDR3 consists of 14 residues. The CDR3 DNA is TGCGCCAGCAGCTTTGAAGGAAAGTACAATGAGCAGTTCTTC. Its protein product is CASSFEGKYNEQFF. Full variable domain (rest looked up from reference TRBV5-1 and TRBJ2-1): KAGVTQTPRYLIKTRGQQVTLSCSPISGHRSVSWYQQTPGQGLQFLFEYFSETQRNKGNFPGRFSGRQFSNSRSEMNVSTLELGDSALYLCASSFEGKYNEQFFGPGTRLTVL.

This clone was observed a few times. This chain uses TRBV5-4 with TRBJ2-1, with D possibly being TRBD2 (5 bases). The CDR3 runs 12 residues. CDR1 is SGHNT and CDR2 is YYREEE in the germline V gene (reference sequence). Trimming stripped 4 bases from V and 8 bases from J, with 10 bases between. The CDR3 sequence is CASSLTGYEQFF. The CDR3 DNA follows: TGTGCCAGCAGCCTAACGGGGTATGAGCAGTTCTTC.

This clone has more than one count but fewer than ten. The chain links TRBV11-2 to TRBJ2-1; D is ambiguous. This CDR3 is built from 13 residues. V gave up 1 base and J gave up 5 bases, with 6 bases separating them. Germline values: CDR1 SGHAT, CDR2 FQNNGV. The DNA for the CDR3 is TGTGCCAGCAGCTTAGTGGGGAACAATGAGCAGTTCTTC. Its protein product is CASSLVGNNEQFF.

This clone was seen a handful of times. CDR3 nucleotides: TGTGCCAGCAGCTTATTGTTAGGGAAAAACATTCAGTACTTC. The encoded protein is CASSLLLGKNIQYF. The rearrangement uses TRBV13 and TRBJ2-4; D remains unclear. Germline CDR1 reads PRHDT; CDR2 reads FYEKMQ (reference sequence). V lost 2 bases to trimming and J lost 4 bases, with 9 bases between them. The CDR3 covers 14 residues.

This clone showed up just a few times. The V call is TRBV18, the J call TRBJ2-5, with 13 bases identical to TRBD2. Germline V CDR1 and CDR2: KGHSH, LQKENI. J was trimmed by 5 bases and V by 1 base; bases with no gene match: 4. The CDR3 runs to 16 residues. This CDR3 reads CASSPRTSGSQETQYF. The CDR3, as DNA: TGTGCCAGCTCACCACGGACTAGCGGGAGTCAGGAGACCCAGTACTTC.

This clone was seen only a few times. V gene TRBV15 combines with J gene TRBJ2-3; D uncertain. The CDR3 is made up of 13 amino acids. V dropped 0 bases and J dropped 5 bases, with 6 bases sitting between them. The germline gives CDR1 LNHNV, CDR2 YYDKDF (reference sequence). DNA for the CDR3: TGTGCCACCAGCAGAGATGCGAAAGATACGCAGTATTTT. Amino acids: CATSRDAKDTQYF.

A few counts support this clone. The chain links TRBV28 to TRBJ2-7, with 11 bases that match TRBD1. The CDR3 totals 13 residues. Germline CDR1 MDHEN, CDR2 SYDVKM. Trimming cost V 6 bases and J 3 bases; bases outside gene matches: 1. For the CDR3, the DNA is TGTGCCAGCAGGGGGACAGGGGGCTACGAGCAGTACTTC. This sequence encodes CASRGTGGYEQYF.